This is a list of T cell receptor beta chains from one sample in a study of blood T cell repertoires in COVID-19. Method: immunoSEQ multiplex PCR; TCRdb's copy keeps in-frame clones and lacks some. The sample shows about 480,000 clones, 88% of them seen only once. The sample consisted of PBMCs or T cells enriched from blood (not recorded which). Source of these receptors: a woman aged 40 to 50 who had recovered from COVID-19. The CDR3 runs from the conserved cysteine through the conserved F or W. Each record gives: J gene, V gene, clone size, D gene, CDR3 DNA, CDR3 protein. A D gene is named only where the DNA matches it firmly. Size is stated for part of the rows, as once, few or many counts, or as a class when the clone is expanded.

TRBJ2-5 TRBV2 - TRBD2 TGTGCCAGCTCTGGGTCGGCGGGAGGGCCTGAGACCCAGTACTTC CASSGSAGGPETQYF
TRBJ2-1 TRBV7-9 - - TGTGCCAGCGTGGGGGGAAACAATGAGCAGTTCTTC CASVGGNNEQFF
TRBJ1-1 TRBV9 - - TGTGCCAGCGGGGGACTCGTCCCCACTGAAGCTTTCTTT CASGGLVPTEAFF
TRBJ2-1 TRBV4-2 - - TGTGCCAGCAGCCAAGATGCGTCGGCGGAAAATGAGCAGTTCTTC CASSQDASAENEQFF
TRBJ1-2 TRBV24-1 - TRBD1 TGTGCCACCAGTGATTTGGGGACAGGAGGCTACACCTTC CATSDLGTGGYTF
TRBJ1-2 TRBV7-9 few - TGTGCCAGCAGCTTAGACACAAACTATGGCTACACCTTC CASSLDTNYGYTF
TRBJ2-7 TRBV27 - TRBD1 TGTGCCAGCAGTTTATTGACAGGGGGCGGGTACGAGCAGTACTTC CASSLLTGGGYEQYF
TRBJ2-4 TRBV30 once - TGTGCCTGGAGTGTAAGCATAGCCAAAAACATTCAGTACTTC CAWSVSIAKNIQYF
TRBJ1-1 TRBV2 - TRBD1 TGTGCCAGCAGCCCGACAGGGGAGGTGACTGAAGCTTTCTTT CASSPTGEVTEAFF
TRBJ2-3 TRBV28 - TRBD2 TGTGCCAGCAGTGCTTTGCTGGGCCCGGGACTAGGAAACACAGATACGCAGTATTTT CASSALLGPGLGNTDTQYF
TRBJ2-5 TRBV7-9 - TRBD2 TGTGCCAGCAGCACTTCGGCGGGAGGGCCTTTGGAGACCCAGTACTTC CASSTSAGGPLETQYF
TRBJ2-3 TRBV5-1 - - TGCGCCAGCAGCTCCGGCCTCCCCGGGGATACGCAGTATTTT CASSSGLPGDTQYF
TRBJ1-2 TRBV2 - - TGTGCCAGCAGGAGAATCCCGAATGGCTACACCTTC CASRRIPNGYTF
TRBJ1-3 TRBV4-3 - TRBD1 TGCGCCAGCAGACCCGGACAGGGGGGAAACACCATATATTTT CASRPGQGGNTIYF
TRBJ2-5 TRBV10-2 - TRBD1 TGCGCCAGCAGCCGGGACAGACTTTTGGAGACCCAGTACTTC CASSRDRLLETQYF
TRBJ1-2 TRBV12-5 - TRBD1 TGTGCTAGTGGTTTGGACCGGACAGGGTCTGGCTACACCTTC CASGLDRTGSGYTF
TRBJ2-1 TRBV9 - TRBD1 TGTGCCAGCAGCGTAGAAGGGACAGAGGGCGATGAGCAGTTCTTC CASSVEGTEGDEQFF
TRBJ1-3 TRBV6-5 - - TGTGCCAGCAGCTTACAGGACTCTGGAAACACCATATATTTT CASSLQDSGNTIYF
TRBJ2-7 TRBV19 - TRBD1 TGTGCCAGTAGTATAGCGGGGACAGGGGCCTACGAGCAGTACTTC CASSIAGTGAYEQYF
TRBJ2-2 TRBV18 - - TGTGCCAGCTCACCGAGTAGGAACACCGGGGAGCTGTTTTTT CASSPSRNTGELFF
TRBJ2-1 TRBV10-3 - TRBD2 TGTGCCATCAGTGGGACTAGCGGTCCCCGGAATGAGCAGTTCTTC CAISGTSGPRNEQFF
TRBJ1-2 TRBV11-3 - - TGTGCCAGCAGTTTCGAGGTTTTCAATGGCTACACCTTC CASSFEVFNGYTF
TRBJ2-2 TRBV19 - - TGTGCCAGTAGTTTCTCCGCCGGCGGGGCCGGGGAGCTGTTTTTT CASSFSAGGAGELFF
TRBJ1-6 TRBV27 - - TGTGCCAGCAGTTCCCCGGGACTTTCACCCCTCCACTTT CASSSPGLSPLHF
TRBJ1-2 TRBV6-2/TRBV6-3 - - TGTGCCAGCAGTTACAGCTTCCTAAACTATGGCTACACCTTC CASSYSFLNYGYTF
TRBJ2-3 TRBV6-5 - TRBD2 TGTGCCACCTTCGTAGCGGGAAAGACAGATACGCAGTATTTT CATFVAGKTDTQYF
TRBJ2-7 TRBV12-5 - - TGTGCTAGTGGACCGGGGATCGAGCAGTACTTC CASGPGIEQYF
TRBJ2-1 TRBV10-3 - TRBD2 TGTGCCATCAGTGATTTGGTGGGGAAGCGGGAGGGGAACAATGAGCAGTTCTTC CAISDLVGKREGNNEQFF
TRBJ2-7 TRBV15 - TRBD1 TGTGCCACCAGCAGAGGGACAGGGGAGTCCTACGAGCAGTACTTC CATSRGTGESYEQYF
TRBJ2-2 TRBV7-9 - TRBD1 TGTGCCAGCAGCTCCCCCTGGGGACAGGGGAGGTCTGGGGAGCTGTTTTTT CASSSPWGQGRSGELFF
TRBJ2-4 TRBV10-3 - TRBD1 TGTGCCATCAAACCCACCCCGACAGGGTTGGGTCCTGGGGCCAAAAACATTCAGTACTTC CAIKPTPTGLGPGAKNIQYF
TRBJ1-1 TRBV27 - TRBD1 TGTGCCAGCAGCCCCCGGGACAGGGGGCTTAACACTGAAGCTTTCTTT CASSPRDRGLNTEAFF
TRBJ1-5 TRBV11-2 - TRBD1 TGTGCCAGCAGCTTAGAACAGGGGCTTCAGCCCCAGCATTTT CASSLEQGLQPQHF
TRBJ1-1 TRBV5-6 once - TGTGCCAGCAGCCAAACAAGCGATATTCAAGCTTTCTTT CASSQTSDIQAFF
TRBJ1-5 TRBV4-1 - - TGCGCCAGCAGCCAAGGGCACGCTAGCAATCAGCCCCAGCATTTT CASSQGHASNQPQHF
TRBJ1-1 TRBV9 - - TGTGCCAGCAGCCCAGGGACAATTTTGAACACTGAAGCTTTCTTT CASSPGTILNTEAFF
TRBJ2-1 TRBV3-1/TRBV3-2 - TRBD2 TGTGCCAGCAGCCGCGGTAGCGGGTACAATGAGCAGTTCTTC CASSRGSGYNEQFF
TRBJ1-2 TRBV27 - - TGTGCCAGCAGTTCCATGGGGGGGGTCTATGGCTACACCTTC CASSSMGGVYGYTF
TRBJ1-4 TRBV4-3 - - TGCGCCAGCAGCCAAGATAGGCAGGGAACTAATGAAAAACTGTTTTTT CASSQDRQGTNEKLFF
TRBJ1-1 TRBV12-3/TRBV12-4 - - TGTGCCAGCAGTTTACACCCCCCCCTCGGAGCTTTCTTT CASSLHPPLGAFF
TRBJ1-1 TRBV28 - - TGTGCCAGCAGTTTGATACAGACCACTGAAGCTTTCTTT CASSLIQTTEAFF
TRBJ1-1 TRBV3-1/TRBV3-2 - - TGTGCCAGCAGCCAATTTCGGGGGAACACTGAAGCTTTCTTT CASSQFRGNTEAFF
TRBJ1-1 TRBV6-2/TRBV6-3 - - TGTGCCAGCAGTCGAGGGAAGGCTGAAGCTTTCTTT CASSRGKAEAFF
TRBJ2-1 TRBV24-1 - TRBD1 TGTGCCACCAGTGACTTGGACAGGGTTGATGTGTTCTTC CATSDLDRVDVFF
TRBJ2-7 TRBV7-6 - - TGTGCCAGCAGCTTACTGGGCGGGACGTCCTACGAGCAGTACTTC CASSLLGGTSYEQYF
TRBJ2-1 TRBV5-1 - TRBD2 TGCGCCAGCAGCTTGAGGTCGCAGGGAGGGAATGAGCAGTTCTTC CASSLRSQGGNEQFF
TRBJ2-5 TRBV25-1 - TRBD2 TGTGCCAGCAATGGGGTAGCGGGATCGGAAGAGACCCAGTACTTC CASNGVAGSEETQYF
TRBJ2-7 TRBV24-1 - - TGTGCCACCGGAGGATCGGACGGGGAGCAGTACTTC CATGGSDGEQYF
TRBJ1-2 TRBV30 - - TGTGCCTGGAGTCTCCTTAACTATGGCTACACCTTC CAWSLLNYGYTF
TRBJ1-4 TRBV29-1 - - TGCAGCGTTGCGGGCAGGGCTAATGAAAAACTGTTTTTT CSVAGRANEKLFF
TRBJ2-2 TRBV5-1 - TRBD2 TGCGCCAGCAGTCCGACTAGCGGGGGGACCGGGGAGCTGTTTTTT CASSPTSGGTGELFF
TRBJ2-1 TRBV5-1 - - TGCGCCAGCAGCATCCTAGGGGTTACAAGCTCCTACAATGAGCAGTTCTTC CASSILGVTSSYNEQFF
TRBJ1-3 TRBV2 once - TGTGCCAGCAGCCCCCGGGGAAACACCATATATTTT CASSPRGNTIYF
TRBJ2-3 TRBV30 - - TGTGCCTGGGGGTTAGCGTTGAGGACAGATACGCAGTATTTT CAWGLALRTDTQYF
TRBJ1-1 TRBV7-9 once - TGTGCCAGCAGCTTTGGCATGGCTGAAGCTTTCTTT CASSFGMAEAFF